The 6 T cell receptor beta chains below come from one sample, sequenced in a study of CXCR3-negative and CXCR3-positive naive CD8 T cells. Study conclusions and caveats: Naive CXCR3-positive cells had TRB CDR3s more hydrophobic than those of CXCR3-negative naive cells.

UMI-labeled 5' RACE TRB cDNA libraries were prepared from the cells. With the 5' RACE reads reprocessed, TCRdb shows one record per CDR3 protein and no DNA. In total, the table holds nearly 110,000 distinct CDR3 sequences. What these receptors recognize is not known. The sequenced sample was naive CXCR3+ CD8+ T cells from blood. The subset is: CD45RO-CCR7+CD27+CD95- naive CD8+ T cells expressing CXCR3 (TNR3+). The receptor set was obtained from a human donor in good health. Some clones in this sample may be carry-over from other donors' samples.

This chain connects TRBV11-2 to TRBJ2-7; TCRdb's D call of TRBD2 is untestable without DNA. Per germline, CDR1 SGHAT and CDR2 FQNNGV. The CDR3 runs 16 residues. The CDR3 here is CASSPRTSGVAYEQYF.

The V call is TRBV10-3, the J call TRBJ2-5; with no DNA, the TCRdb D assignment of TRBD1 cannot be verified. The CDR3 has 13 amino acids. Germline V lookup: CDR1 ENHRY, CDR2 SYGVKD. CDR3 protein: CAIRAGDQETQYF.

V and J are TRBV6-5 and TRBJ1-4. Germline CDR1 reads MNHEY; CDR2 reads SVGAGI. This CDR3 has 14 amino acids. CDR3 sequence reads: CASSYGGTSEKLFF.

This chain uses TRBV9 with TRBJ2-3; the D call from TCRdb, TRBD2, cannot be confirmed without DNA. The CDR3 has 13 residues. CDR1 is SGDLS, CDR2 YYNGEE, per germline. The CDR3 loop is CASSVEGGDTQYF. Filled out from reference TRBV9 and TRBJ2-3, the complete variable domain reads DSGVTQTPKHLITATGQRVTLRCSPRSGDLSVYWYQQSLDQGLQFLIQYYNGEERAKGNILERFSAQQFPDLHSELNLSSLELGDSALYFCASSVEGGDTQYFGPGTRLTVL.

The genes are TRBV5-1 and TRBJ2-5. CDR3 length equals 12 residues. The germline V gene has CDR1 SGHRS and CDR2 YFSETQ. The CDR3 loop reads CASSSERGEQYF.

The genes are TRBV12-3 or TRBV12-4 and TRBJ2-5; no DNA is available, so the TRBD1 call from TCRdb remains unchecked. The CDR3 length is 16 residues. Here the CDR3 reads CASINGQGADQETQYF.